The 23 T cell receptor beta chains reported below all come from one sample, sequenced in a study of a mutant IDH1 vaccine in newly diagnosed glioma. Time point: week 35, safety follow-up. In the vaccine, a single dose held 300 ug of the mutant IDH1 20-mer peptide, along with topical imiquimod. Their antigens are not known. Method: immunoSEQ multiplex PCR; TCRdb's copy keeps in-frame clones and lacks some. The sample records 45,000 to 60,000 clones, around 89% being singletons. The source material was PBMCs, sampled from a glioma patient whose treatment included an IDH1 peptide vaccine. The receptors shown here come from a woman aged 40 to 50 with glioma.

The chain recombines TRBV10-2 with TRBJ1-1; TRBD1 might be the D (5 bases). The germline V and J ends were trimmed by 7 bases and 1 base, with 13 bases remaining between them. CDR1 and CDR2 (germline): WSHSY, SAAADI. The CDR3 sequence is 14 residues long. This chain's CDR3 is CASKTDSRNTEAFF. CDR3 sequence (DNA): TGCGCCAGCAAGACCGACAGCCGGAACACTGAAGCTTTCTTT.

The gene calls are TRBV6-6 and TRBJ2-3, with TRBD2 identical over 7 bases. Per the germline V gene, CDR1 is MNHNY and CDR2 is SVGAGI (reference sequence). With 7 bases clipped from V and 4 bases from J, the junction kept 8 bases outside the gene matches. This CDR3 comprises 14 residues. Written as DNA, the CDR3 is TGTGCCAGCATGGGGGAGGGCCGTTCAGATACGCAGTATTTT. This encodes CASMGEGRSDTQYF.

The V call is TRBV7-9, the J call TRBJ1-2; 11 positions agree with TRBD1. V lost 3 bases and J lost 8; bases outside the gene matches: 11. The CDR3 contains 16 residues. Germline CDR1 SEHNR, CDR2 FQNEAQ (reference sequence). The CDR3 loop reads CASSFLFRDRGDGYTF. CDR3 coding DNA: TGTGCCAGCAGCTTCCTTTTTCGGGACAGGGGGGACGGCTACACCTTC.

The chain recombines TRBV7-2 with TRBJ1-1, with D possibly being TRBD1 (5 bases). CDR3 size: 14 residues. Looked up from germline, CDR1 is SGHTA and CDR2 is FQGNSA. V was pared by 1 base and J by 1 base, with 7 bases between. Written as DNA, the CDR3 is TGTGCCAGCAGCTTAGGGCAGGGGAACACTGAAGCTTTCTTT. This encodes CASSLGQGNTEAFF. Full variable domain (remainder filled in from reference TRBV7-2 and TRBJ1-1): GAGVSQSPSNKVTEKGKDVELRCDPISGHTALYWYRQSLGQGLEFLIYFQGNSAPDKSGLPSDRFSAERTGGSVSTLTIQRTQQEDSAVYLCASSLGQGNTEAFFGQGTRLTVV.

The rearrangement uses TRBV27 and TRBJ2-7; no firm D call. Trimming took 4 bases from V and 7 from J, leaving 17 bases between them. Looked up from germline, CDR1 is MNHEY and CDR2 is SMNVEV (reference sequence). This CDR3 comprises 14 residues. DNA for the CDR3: TGTGCCAGCAGTTCATCGGGTCAGTTCAGTGAGCAGTACTTC. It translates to CASSSSGQFSEQYF.

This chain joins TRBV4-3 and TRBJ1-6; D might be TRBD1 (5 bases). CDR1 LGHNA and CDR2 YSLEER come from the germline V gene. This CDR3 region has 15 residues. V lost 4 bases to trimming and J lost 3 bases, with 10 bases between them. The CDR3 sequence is CASSRDPLYNSPLHF. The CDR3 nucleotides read TGCGCCAGCAGCCGGGACCCCCTCTATAATTCACCCCTCCACTTT.

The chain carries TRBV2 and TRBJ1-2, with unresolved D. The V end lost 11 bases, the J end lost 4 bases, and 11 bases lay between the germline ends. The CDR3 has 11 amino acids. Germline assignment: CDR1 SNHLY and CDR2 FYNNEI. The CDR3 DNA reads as TGTGCCGCGCAGGTGGCCTATGGCTACACCTTC. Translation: CAAQVAYGYTF.

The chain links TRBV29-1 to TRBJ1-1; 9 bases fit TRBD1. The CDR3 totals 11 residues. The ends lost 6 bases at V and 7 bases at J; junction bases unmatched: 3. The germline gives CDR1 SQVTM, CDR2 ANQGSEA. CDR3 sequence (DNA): TGCAGCGTGGACAGGGGTTTTGAAGCTTTCTTT. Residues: CSVDRGFEAFF.

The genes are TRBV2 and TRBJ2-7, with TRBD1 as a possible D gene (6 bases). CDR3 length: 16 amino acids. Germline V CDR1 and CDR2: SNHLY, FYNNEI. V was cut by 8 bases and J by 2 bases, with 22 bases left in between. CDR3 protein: CASFWNPVRGTYEQYF. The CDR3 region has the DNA TGTGCCAGCTTCTGGAACCCCGTCAGGGGAACCTACGAGCAGTACTTC.

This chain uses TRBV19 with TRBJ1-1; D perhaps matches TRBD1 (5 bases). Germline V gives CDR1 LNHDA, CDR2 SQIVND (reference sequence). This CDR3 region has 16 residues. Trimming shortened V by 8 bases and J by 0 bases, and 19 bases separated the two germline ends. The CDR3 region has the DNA TGTGCCAGTCTGACCGGGACGGGTACCGTGAACACTGAAGCTTTCTTT. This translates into CASLTGTGTVNTEAFF.

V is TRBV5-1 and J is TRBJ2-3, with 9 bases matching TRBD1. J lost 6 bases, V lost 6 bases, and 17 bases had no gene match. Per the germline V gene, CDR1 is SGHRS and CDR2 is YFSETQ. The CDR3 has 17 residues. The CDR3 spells CASMEGQGTRARDTQYF. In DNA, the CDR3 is TGCGCCAGCATGGAGGGACAGGGAACGCGAGCGAGGGATACGCAGTATTTT. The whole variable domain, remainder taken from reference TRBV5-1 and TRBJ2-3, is KAGVTQTPRYLIKTRGQQVTLSCSPISGHRSVSWYQQTPGQGLQFLFEYFSETQRNKGNFPGRFSGRQFSNSRSEMNVSTLELGDSALYLCASMEGQGTRARDTQYFGPGTRLTVL.

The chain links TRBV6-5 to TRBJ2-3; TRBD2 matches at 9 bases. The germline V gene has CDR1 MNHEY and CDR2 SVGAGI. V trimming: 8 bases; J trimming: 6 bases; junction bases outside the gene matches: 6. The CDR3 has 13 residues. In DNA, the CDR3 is TGTGCCAGCGGCGGCGGGGGGGCCGATACGCAGTATTTT. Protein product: CASGGGGADTQYF.

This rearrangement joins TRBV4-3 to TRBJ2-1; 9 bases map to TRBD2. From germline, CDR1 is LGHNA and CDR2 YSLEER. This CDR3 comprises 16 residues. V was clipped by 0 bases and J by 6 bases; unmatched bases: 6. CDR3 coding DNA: TGCGCCAGCAGCCAAGATGTGGCGGGGGGGCCCAATGAGCAGTTCTTC. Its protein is CASSQDVAGGPNEQFF.

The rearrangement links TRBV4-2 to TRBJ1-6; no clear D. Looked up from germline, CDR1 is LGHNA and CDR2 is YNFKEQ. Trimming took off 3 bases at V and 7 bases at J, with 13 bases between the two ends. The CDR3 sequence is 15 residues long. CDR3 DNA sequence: TGTGCCAGCAGCCAGGGGTCTTTGGGGAATTCACCCCTCCACTTT. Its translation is CASSQGSLGNSPLHF.

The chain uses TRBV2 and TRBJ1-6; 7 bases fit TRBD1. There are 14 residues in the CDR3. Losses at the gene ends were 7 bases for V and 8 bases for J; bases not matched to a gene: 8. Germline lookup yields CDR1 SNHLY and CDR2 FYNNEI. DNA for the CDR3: TGTGCCAGCAATACAGGGGAGAAGGATTCACCCCTCCACTTT. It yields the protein CASNTGEKDSPLHF.

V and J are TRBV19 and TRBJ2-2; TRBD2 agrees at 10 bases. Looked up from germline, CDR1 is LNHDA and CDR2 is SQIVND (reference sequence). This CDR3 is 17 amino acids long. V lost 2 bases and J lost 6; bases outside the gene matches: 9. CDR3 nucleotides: TGTGCCAGTAGTATAAGAAGCGGGAGGGCCCTCCCCGGGGAGCTGTTTTTT. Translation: CASSIRSGRALPGELFF.

The CDR3 region has the DNA TGCGCCAGCAGTGGTTGGGCCGGCGGGTCCGGGGAGCTGTTTTTT. This encodes CASSGWAGGSGELFF. The chain uses TRBV5-1 and TRBJ2-2; weak D call: TRBD2 (5 bases). This CDR3 has 15 residues. Trimming took 5 bases from V and 6 from J, leaving 17 bases between them. Germline CDR1 and CDR2: SGHRS and YFSETQ.

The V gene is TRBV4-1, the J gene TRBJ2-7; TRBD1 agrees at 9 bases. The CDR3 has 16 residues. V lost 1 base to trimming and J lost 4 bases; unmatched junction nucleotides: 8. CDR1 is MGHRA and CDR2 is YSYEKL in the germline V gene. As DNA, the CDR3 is TGCGCCAGCAGCCAAGGTCCGGGACAGGGTTTTTACGAGCAGTACTTC. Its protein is CASSQGPGQGFYEQYF.

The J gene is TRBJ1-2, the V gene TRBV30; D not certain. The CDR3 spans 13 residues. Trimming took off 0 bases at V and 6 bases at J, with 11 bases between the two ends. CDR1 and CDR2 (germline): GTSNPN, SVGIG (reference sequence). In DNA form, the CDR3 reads TGTGCCTGGAGTGTAAGTGGGTATAATGGCTACACCTTC. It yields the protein CAWSVSGYNGYTF.

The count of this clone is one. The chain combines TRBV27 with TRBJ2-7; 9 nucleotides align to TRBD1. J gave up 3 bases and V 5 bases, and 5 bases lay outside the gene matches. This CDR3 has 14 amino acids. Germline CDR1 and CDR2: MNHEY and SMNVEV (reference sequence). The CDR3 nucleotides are TGTGCCAGCAGTCCCGGGACAGGGAACTACGAGCAGTACTTC. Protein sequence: CASSPGTGNYEQYF.

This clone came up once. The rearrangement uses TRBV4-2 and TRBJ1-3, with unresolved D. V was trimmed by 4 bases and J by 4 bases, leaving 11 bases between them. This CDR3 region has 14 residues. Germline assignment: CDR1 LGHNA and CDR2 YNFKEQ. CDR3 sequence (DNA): TGTGCCAGCAGCCCACTCCCTAAAGGAAACACCATATATTTT. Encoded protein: CASSPLPKGNTIYF.

The CDR3 DNA follows: TGCGCCAGCAGTCCCGTACCGGGACAGGGTAACGATTTGAATGAGCAGTTCTTC. It encodes CASSPVPGQGNDLNEQFF. This chain joins TRBV10-1 and TRBJ2-1, with 9 bases lining up with TRBD1. This CDR3 region has 18 residues. Per germline, CDR1 WNHNN and CDR2 SYGVQD (reference sequence). The ends lost 5 bases at V and 7 bases at J; junction bases unmatched: 18.

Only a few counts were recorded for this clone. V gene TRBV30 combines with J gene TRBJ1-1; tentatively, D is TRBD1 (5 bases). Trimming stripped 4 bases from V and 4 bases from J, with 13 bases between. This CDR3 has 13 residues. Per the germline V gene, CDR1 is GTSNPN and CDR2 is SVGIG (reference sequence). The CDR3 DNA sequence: TGTGCCTGGATGGGGACGGTTTTCACTGAAGCTTTCTTT. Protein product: CAWMGTVFTEAFF. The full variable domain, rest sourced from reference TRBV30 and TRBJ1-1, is SQTIHQWPATLVQPVGSPLSLECTVEGTSNPNLYWYRQAAGRGLQLLFYSVGIGQISSEVPQNLSASRPQDRQFILSSKKLLLSDSGFYLCAWMGTVFTEAFFGQGTRLTVV.